Below, 9 T cell receptor beta chains from the same sample are listed, as sequenced in a study of blood T cell repertoires in acute mononucleosis (dated by TCRdb to 2020 to 2021). What the work shows at the level of the full study, not this receptor alone: Both chains seemed to play a part in GLC-BM selection, with public TCRbeta motifs on BV14-BJ2 and BV20-BJ1 appearing together with a TCRalpha motif on AV5-AJ31.

The method was the immunoSEQ multiplex PCR assay. TCRdb took over this immuneACCESS table, retaining in-frame rearrangements with V and J assigned. Such tables are incomplete; in checked studies, under half of the missing clones stem from an unresolved V gene, and the remainder is unexplained. The table for this sample lists about 1,300 clones; less than 30% of them were counted only once. The ten largest make up 53% of the sample. The sample's time point label is to be understood as: acute infectious mononucleosis, at clinical presentation within 2 weeks of symptom onset (visit 1). This material consisted of EBV GLC epitope tetramer+ CD8+ T cells sorted from PBMCs, taken during acute infectious mononucleosis. Per the publication, the cell subset or site label means: CD8 T cells binding tetramer with EBV BMLF1 280-288 peptide (GLC-BM). The receptors derive from a woman between 18 and 29 years old with infectious mononucleosis caused by EBV.

This clone came up a few times. A far larger clone is off by one base, so a read error is likely. V is TRBV27 and J is TRBJ2-7; TRBD2 agrees at 8 bases. J lost 7 bases, V lost 6 bases, and 14 bases had no gene match. The CDR3 spans 15 residues. Germline V gives CDR1 MNHEY, CDR2 SMNVEV (reference sequence). The CDR3 reads CASSPTSGSVYEQYF. DNA for the CDR3: TGTGCCAGCAGCCCGACCAGCGGGAGTGTCTATGAGCAGTACTTC.

This clone was detected many times. Additional DNA sequences in this sample encode the identical CDR3. The chain couples TRBV9 to TRBJ2-7; 12 bases are shared with TRBD2. The V segment lost 4 bases and the J segment 4 bases; nucleotides outside the gene matches: 6. CDR1 and CDR2 from the germline V gene are SGDLS and YYNGEE. This CDR3 has 15 amino acids. The chain's CDR3 is CASSSTSGSIYEQYF. The CDR3 bases are TGTGCCAGCAGCTCGACTAGCGGGAGTATTTACGAGCAGTACTTC.

Of note for this clone: A read error likely explains this, since a far larger clone differs by one base. The V gene is TRBV7-2, the J gene TRBJ2-7; TRBD1 matches 7 bases. The CDR3 runs 15 residues. CDR1 SGHTA and CDR2 FQGNSA come from the germline V gene. CDR3 in amino acids: CVSNLGQILPGEQYF. The CDR3 bases are TGTGTCAGCAACCTGGGACAGATCCTGCCGGGCGAGCAGTACTTC.

As regards this clone: The likely explanation is a read error, given a far larger clone one base away. The genes are TRBV11-2 and TRBJ1-2; no clear D. The germline V gene encodes CDR1 SGHAT and CDR2 FQNNGV. The CDR3 loop spans 13 amino acids. Deletions cut 8 bases from V and 4 bases from J, with 14 bases between. The CDR3: CASALTWGYGYTF. Here the CDR3 DNA reads TGTGCCAGCGCCTTAACATGGGGCTATGGCTACACCTTC.

This clone was observed a handful of times. This sequence joins TRBV4-2 and TRBJ2-7; 7 bases are shared with TRBD1. V was pared by 7 bases and J by 6 bases, with 15 bases of the junction left unmatched. Germline V gives CDR1 LGHNA, CDR2 YNFKEQ. The CDR3 has 15 amino acids. CDR3 sequence (DNA): TGTGCCAGCAACCTGGGACAGATCCTGCCGGGCGAGCAGTACTTC. Its protein product is CASNLGQILPGEQYF.

The sample holds a few counts of this clone. The likely explanation is a read error, given a far larger clone one base away. The same CDR3 is also encoded by other DNA sequences in this sample. The chain has TRBV7-2 and TRBJ2-7, with 12 nucleotides matching TRBD2. Germline V gene data show CDR1 as SGHTA and CDR2 as FQGNSA. Germline trimming cut 4 bases from V and 3 bases from J; bases unmatched to any gene: 4. This CDR3 has 15 amino acids. In DNA form, the CDR3 reads TGTGCCAGCAGCTCGACTAGCGGGAGTATCTACGAGCAGTACTTC. Protein product: CASSSTSGSIYEQYF.

V is TRBV7-2 and J is TRBJ2-7; TRBD1 agrees at 7 bases. Per germline, CDR1 SGHTA and CDR2 FQGNSA. Unmatched junction bases numbered 15, after V lost 7 bases and J lost 6 bases. This CDR3 is 15 amino acids long. The CDR3 reads CASILGQFLPGEQYF. CDR3 nucleotides: TGTGCCAGCATCCTGGGACAGTTCCTGCCGGGCGAGCAGTACTTC.

Comments on this clone: A far larger clone is one nucleotide away, so this likely arose from a read error. V gene TRBV9 combines with J gene TRBJ2-7; no clear D. This CDR3 is built from 13 residues. Germline V gives CDR1 SGDLS, CDR2 YYNGEE. CDR3 in amino acids: CASSLGPAYEQHF. The CDR3 DNA is TGTGCCAGCAGTTTAGGGCCCGCCTACGAGCAGCACTTC.

Regarding this clone: It differs at one base from a far larger clone, so likely a read error. The V gene is TRBV29-1, the J gene TRBJ2-7, with 8 positions matching TRBD1. Germline lookup yields CDR1 SQVTM and CDR2 ANQGSEA. This CDR3 comprises 14 residues. With V trimmed by 6 bases and J by 2 bases, 9 bases remained unmatched. The CDR3 spells CSVASTGVTYEQYF. CDR3 coding DNA: TGCAGCGTCGCATCGACAGGGGTGACCTACGAGCAGTACTTC.